The T cell receptor beta chain described here comes from a study of blood T cell repertoires in COVID-19. Assay: immunoSEQ multiplex PCR; the TCRdb copy retains only in-frame clones and omits some. The repertoire holds some 130,000 clones, with 65% to 90% as singletons. The CDR3 has 15 residues. Germline V gene data show CDR1 as MNHEY and CDR2 as SVGAGI. Trimming cost V 6 bases and J 1 base; bases outside gene matches: 4. The TCR comes from an elderly man with acute or convalescent COVID-19. Sequences were obtained from peripheral blood. J is TRBJ2-5 and V is TRBV6-5, with 11 bases identical to TRBD2. Written as DNA, the CDR3 is TGTGCCAGCAGCCGAGGGACTAGCGGCCAAGAGACCCAGTACTTC. It encodes CASSRGTSGQETQYF.